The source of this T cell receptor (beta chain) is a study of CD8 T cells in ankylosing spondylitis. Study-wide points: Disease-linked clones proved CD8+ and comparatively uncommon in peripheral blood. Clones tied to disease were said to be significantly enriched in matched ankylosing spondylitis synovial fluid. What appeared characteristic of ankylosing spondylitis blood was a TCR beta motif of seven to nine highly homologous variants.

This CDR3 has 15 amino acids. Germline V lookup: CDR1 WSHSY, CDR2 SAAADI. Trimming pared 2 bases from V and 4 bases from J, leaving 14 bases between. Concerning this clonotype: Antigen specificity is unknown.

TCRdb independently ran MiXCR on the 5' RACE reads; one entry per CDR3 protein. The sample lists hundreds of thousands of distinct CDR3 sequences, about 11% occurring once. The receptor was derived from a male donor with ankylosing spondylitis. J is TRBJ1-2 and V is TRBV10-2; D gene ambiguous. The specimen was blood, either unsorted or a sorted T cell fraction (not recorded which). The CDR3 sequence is CASSEPPMGSYGYTF. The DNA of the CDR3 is TGCGCCAGCAGTGAGCCGCCGATGGGCAGCTATGGCTACACCTTC.